This T cell receptor beta chain was identified during a study of shared T cell receptors in the human thymus. This clone was recorded only once. Profiling relied on immunoSEQ multiplex PCR, and the TCRdb table lists in-frame clones only, not all of them. This table has 700,000 or so clones, roughly 85% appearing once. CDR1 and CDR2 from the germline V gene are MDHEN and SYDVKM. The V and J ends lost 0 bases and 7 bases respectively, with 12 bases between them. This CDR3 contains 15 residues. The same data also went into a second study, on human thymus T cells. That report notes: Each of the donors was a healthy Finnish infant who was undergoing open corrective cardiac surgery for congenital heart defects. Thymic and blood repertoires seemed to show skewed V and J gene use. In unrelated individuals, thymic repertoires overlapped highly, according to related research.

The chain couples TRBV28 to TRBJ1-4; D call uncertain. This sequence was found in a girl under three years old with a congenital heart defect. The source material was thymocytes. The CDR3 sequence: CASSLCSGAGEKLFF. DNA of the CDR3: TGTGCCAGCAGTTTATGCAGCGGTGCGGGTGAAAAACTGTTTTTT.